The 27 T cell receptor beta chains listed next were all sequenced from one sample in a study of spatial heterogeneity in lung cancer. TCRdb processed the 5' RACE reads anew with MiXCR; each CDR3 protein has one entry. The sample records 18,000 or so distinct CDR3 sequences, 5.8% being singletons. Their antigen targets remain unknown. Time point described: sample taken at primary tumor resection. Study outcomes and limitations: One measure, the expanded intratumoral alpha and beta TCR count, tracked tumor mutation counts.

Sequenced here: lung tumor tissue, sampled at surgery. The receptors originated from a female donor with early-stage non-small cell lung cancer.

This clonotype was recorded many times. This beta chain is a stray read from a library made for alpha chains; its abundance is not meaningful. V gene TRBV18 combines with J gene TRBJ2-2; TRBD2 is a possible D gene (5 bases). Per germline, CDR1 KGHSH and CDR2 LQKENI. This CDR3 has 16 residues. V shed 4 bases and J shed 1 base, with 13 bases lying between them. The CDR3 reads CASSLTSGVNTGELFF. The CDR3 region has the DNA TGTGCCAGCTCACTAACAAGCGGAGTGAACACCGGGGAGCTGTTTTTT.

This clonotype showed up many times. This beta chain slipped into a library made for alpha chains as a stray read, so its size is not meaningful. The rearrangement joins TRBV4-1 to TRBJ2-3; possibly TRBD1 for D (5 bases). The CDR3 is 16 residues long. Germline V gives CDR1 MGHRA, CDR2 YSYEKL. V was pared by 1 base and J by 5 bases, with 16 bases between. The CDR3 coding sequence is TGCGCCAGCAGCCAAGCTCGGACACATGCACAAGATACGCAGTATTTT. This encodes CASSQARTHAQDTQYF.

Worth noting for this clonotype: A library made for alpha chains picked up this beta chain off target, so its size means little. In DNA form, the CDR3 reads TGTGCCAGCAGTTCGATATCAGATACGCAGTATTTT. Translated: CASSSISDTQYF. The chain combines TRBV27 with TRBJ2-3, with D hard to call. Trimming removed 4 bases from V and 4 bases from J, with 6 bases in between. Germline values: CDR1 MNHEY, CDR2 SMNVEV (reference sequence). The CDR3 totals 12 residues.

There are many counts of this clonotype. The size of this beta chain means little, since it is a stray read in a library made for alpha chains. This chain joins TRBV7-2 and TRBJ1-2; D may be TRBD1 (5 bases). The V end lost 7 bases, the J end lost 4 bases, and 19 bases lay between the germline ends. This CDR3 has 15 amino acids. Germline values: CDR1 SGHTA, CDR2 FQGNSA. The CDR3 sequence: CASTPGGAMSYGYTF. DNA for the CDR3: TGTGCCAGCACCCCCGGTGGGGCTATGTCCTATGGCTACACCTTC.

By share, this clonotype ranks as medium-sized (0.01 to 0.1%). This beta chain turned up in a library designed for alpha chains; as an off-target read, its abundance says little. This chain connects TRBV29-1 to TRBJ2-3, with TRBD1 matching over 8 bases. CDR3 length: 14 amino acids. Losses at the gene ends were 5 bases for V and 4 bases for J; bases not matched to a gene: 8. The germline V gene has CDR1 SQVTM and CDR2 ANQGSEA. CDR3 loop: CSVTGQGGADTQYF. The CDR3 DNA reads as TGCAGCGTTACAGGACAGGGTGGCGCAGATACGCAGTATTTT.

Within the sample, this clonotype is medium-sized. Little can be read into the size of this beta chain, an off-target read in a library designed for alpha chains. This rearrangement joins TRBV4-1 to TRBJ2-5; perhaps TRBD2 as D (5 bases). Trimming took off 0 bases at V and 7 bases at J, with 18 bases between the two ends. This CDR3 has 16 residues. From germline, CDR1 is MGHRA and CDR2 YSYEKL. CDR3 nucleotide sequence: TGCGCCAGCAGCCAAGATGACGGGATGGCCCTAGGGACCCAGTACTTC. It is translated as CASSQDDGMALGTQYF.

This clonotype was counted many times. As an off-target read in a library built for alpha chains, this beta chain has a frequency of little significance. In DNA, the CDR3 is TGTGCCAGCAGCCGATATTATAGCGGGAGCTCCTACAATGAGCAGTTCTTC. Its protein is CASSRYYSGSSYNEQFF. This rearrangement joins TRBV11-2 to TRBJ2-1, with 9 bases fitting TRBD2. This CDR3 is built from 17 residues. V lost 5 bases and J lost 0; bases outside the gene matches: 8. CDR1 and CDR2 from the germline V gene are SGHAT and FQNNGV. Drawing the rest from reference TRBV11-2 and TRBJ2-1, the complete variable domain is EAGVAQSPRYKIIEKRQSVAFWCNPISGHATLYWYQQILGQGPKLLIQFQNNGVVDDSQLPKDRFSAERLKGVDSTLKIQPAKLEDSAVYLCASSRYYSGSSYNEQFFGPGTRLTVL.

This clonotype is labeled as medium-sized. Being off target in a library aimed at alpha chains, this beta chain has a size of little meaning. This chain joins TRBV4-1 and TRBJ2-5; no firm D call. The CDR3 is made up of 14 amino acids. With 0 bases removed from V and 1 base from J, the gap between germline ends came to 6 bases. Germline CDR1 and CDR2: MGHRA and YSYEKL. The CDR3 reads CASSQDVAQETQYF. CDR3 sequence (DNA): TGCGCCAGCAGCCAAGATGTCGCCCAAGAGACCCAGTACTTC.

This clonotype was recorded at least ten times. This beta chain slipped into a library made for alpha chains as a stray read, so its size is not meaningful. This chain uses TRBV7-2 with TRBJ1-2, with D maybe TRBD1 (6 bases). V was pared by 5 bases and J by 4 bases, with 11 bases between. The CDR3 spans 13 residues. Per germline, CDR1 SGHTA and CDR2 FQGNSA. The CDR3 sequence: CASSATGIYGYTF. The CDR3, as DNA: TGTGCCAGCAGCGCTACAGGGATCTATGGCTACACCTTC.

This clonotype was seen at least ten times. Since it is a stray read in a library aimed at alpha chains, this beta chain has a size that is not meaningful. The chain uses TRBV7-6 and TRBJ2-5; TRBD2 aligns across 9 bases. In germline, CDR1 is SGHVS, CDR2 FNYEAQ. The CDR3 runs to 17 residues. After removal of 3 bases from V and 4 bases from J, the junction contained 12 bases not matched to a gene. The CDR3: CASSFEPPSGRTETQYF. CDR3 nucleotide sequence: TGTGCCAGCAGCTTTGAACCGCCCAGCGGGAGGACAGAGACCCAGTACTTC.

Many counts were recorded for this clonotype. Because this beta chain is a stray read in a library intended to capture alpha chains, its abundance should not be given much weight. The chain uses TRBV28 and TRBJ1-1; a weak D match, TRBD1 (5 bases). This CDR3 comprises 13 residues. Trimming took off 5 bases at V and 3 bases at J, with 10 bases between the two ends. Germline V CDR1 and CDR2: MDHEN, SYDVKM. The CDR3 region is CASSGWDDTEAFF. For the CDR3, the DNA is TGTGCCAGCAGTGGCTGGGACGACACTGAAGCTTTCTTT.

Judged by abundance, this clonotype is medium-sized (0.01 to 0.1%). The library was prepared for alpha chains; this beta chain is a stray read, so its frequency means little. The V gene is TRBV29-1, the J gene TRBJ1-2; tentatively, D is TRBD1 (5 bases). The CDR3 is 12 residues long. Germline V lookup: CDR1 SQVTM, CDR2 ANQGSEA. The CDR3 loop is CSAGSRENGYTF. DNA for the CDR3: TGCAGTGCCGGTAGCAGGGAAAATGGCTACACCTTC.

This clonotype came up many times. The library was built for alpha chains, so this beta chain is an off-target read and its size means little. The CDR3 DNA reads TGTGCCAGCAGCTCCCCGGGACTAGCCCAAGATACGCAGTATTTT. The encoded protein is CASSSPGLAQDTQYF. The V call is TRBV7-2, the J call TRBJ2-3, with 9 positions matching TRBD2. The V and J ends lost 4 bases and 5 bases, in that order; junction bases with no gene match: 7. Looked up from germline, CDR1 is SGHTA and CDR2 is FQGNSA. CDR3 length: 15 amino acids.

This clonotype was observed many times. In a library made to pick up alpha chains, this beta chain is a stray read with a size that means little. Here the CDR3 DNA reads TGTGCCAGCAGCCAAGGGGGGACCTACGAGCAGTACTTC. Translating it yields CASSQGGTYEQYF. V usage is TRBV4-2 and J usage is TRBJ2-7, with D tentatively TRBD1 or TRBD2 (5 bases each). The CDR3 runs to 13 residues. Trimming removed 1 base at V and 2 bases at J, with 6 bases between. Germline CDR1 reads LGHNA; CDR2 reads YNFKEQ.

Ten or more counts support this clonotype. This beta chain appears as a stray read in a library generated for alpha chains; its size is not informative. Here the CDR3 DNA reads TGTGCCAGTAGTATTACTAGCGGGAGTTATACCGAGCAGTACTTC. Translating gives CASSITSGSYTEQYF. This rearrangement joins TRBV19 to TRBJ2-7, with 11 nucleotides matching TRBD2. V shed 3 bases and J 6 bases; nucleotides not matched to a gene: 7. The CDR3 runs to 15 residues. CDR1 is LNHDA and CDR2 is SQIVND in the germline V gene (reference sequence).

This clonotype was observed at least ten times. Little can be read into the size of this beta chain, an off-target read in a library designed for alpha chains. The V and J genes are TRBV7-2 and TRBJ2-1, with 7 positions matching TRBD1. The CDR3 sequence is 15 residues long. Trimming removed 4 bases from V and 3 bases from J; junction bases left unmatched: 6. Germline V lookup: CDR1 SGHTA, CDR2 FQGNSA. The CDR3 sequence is CASSSTGQYYNEQFF. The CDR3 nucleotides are TGTGCCAGCAGCTCAACGGGACAGTACTACAATGAGCAGTTCTTC.

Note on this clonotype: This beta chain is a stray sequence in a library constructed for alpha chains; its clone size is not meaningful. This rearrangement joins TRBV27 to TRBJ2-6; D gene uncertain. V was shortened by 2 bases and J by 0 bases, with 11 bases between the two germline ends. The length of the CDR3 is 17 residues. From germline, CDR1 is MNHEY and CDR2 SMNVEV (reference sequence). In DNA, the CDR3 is TGTGCCAGCAGTTTAAGTGGGCTCATCTCTGGGGCCAACGTCCTGACTTTC. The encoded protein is CASSLSGLISGANVLTF. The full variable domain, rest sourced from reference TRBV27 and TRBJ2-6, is EAQVTQNPRYLITVTGKKLTVTCSQNMNHEYMSWYRQDPGLGLRQIYYSMNVEVTDKGDVPEGYKVSRKEKRNFPLILESPSPNQTSLYFCASSLSGLISGANVLTFGAGSRLTVL.

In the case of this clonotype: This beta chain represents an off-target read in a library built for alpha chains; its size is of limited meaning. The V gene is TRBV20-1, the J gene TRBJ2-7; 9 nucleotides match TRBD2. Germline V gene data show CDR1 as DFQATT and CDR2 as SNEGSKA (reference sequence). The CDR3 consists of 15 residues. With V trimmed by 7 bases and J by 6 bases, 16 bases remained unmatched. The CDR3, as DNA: TGCAGTGTTAAGAGGACGACTAGCGGAGCCAGCGAGCAGTACTTC. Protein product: CSVKRTTSGASEQYF.

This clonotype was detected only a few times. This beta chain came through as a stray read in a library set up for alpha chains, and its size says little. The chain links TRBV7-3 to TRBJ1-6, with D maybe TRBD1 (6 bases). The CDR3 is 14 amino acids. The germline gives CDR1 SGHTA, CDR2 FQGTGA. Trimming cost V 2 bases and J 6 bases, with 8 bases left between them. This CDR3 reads CASSLGQINSPLHF. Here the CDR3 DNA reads TGTGCCAGCAGCTTAGGACAGATTAATTCACCCCTCCACTTT.

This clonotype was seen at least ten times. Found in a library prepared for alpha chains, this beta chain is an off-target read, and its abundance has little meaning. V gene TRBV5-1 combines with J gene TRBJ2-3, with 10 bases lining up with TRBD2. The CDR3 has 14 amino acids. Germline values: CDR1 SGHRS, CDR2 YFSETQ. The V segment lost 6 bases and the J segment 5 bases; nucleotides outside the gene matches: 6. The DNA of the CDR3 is TGCGCCAGCACCTTAGCGGGAGGTGGAGATACGCAGTATTTT. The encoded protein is CASTLAGGGDTQYF.

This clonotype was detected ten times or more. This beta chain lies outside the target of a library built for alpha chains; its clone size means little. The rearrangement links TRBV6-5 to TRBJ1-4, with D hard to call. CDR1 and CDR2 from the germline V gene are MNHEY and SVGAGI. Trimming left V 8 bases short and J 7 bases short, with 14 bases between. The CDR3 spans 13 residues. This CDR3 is CASGKTSGEKLFF. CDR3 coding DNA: TGTGCCAGCGGGAAGACTAGTGGTGAAAAACTGTTTTTT.

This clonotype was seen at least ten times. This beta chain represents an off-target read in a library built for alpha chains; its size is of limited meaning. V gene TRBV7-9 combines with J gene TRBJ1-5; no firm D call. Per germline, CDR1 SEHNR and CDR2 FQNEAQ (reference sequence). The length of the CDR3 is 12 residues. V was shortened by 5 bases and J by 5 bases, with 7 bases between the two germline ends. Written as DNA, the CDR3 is TGTGCCAGCAGCACTGGGGATCAGCCCCAGCATTTT. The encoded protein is CASSTGDQPQHF.

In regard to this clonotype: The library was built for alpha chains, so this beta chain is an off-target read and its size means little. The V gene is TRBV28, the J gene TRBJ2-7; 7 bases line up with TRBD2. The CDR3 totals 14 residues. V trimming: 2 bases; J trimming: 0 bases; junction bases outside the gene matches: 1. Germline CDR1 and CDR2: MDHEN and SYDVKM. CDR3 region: CASSLSGISYEQYF. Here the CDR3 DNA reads TGTGCCAGCAGTTTAAGCGGGATCTCCTACGAGCAGTACTTC.

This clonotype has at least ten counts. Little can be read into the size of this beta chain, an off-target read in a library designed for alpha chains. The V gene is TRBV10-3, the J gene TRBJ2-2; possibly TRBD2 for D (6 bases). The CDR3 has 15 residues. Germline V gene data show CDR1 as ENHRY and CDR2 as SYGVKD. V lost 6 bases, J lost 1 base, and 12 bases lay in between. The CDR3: CAIRTGTQNTGELFF. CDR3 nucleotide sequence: TGTGCCATCAGAACCGGGACTCAGAACACCGGGGAGCTGTTTTTT.

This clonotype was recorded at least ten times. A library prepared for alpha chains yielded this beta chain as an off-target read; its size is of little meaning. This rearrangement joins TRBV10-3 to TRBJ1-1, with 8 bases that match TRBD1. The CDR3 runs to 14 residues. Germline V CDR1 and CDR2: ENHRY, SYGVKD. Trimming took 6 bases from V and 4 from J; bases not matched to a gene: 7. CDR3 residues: CAIRPTGDGTEAFF. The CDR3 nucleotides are TGTGCCATCAGACCGACAGGGGATGGCACTGAAGCTTTCTTT.

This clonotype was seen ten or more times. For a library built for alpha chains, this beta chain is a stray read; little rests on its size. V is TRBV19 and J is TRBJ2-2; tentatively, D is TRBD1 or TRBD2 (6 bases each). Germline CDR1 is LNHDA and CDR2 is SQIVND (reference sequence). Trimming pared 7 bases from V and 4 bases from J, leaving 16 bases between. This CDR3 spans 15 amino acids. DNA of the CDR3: TGTGCCAGTAATCCCCGGGGGCGGGTCACCGGGGAGCTGTTTTTT. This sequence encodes CASNPRGRVTGELFF.

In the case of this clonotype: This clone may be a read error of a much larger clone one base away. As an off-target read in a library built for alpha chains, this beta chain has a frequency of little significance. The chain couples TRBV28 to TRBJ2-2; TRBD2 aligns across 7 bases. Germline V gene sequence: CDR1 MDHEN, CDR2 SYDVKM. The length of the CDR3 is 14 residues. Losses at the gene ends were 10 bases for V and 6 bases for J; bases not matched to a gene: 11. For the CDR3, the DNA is TGTGCCACGAAGCGGGGCACCTACTCCGGGGAGCTGTTTTTT. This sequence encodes CATKRGTYSGELFF.